This is a list of T cell receptor beta chains from one sample in a study of blood T cells in healthy people across ages. TCRdb analysed the 5' RACE reads with MiXCR anew, one entry per CDR3 protein. The table includes roughly 1,500,000 distinct CDR3 sequences, approximately 42% detected once. The material sequenced was blood. These receptors were obtained from a woman under 30 in good health. CDR3s include the opening cysteine and the closing phenylalanine or tryptophan. A D gene is named only where the DNA matches it firmly. A clone size is listed for some rows: how often the clone was seen (once, few, many), or a class if it is expanded.

CDR3	DNA	J	D	size	V
CASSAANYYGYTF	TGTGCCAGCAGCGCGGCGAACTACTATGGCTACACCTTC	TRBJ1-2	NA	NA	TRBV7-2
CASKGGGSSYQETQYF	TGTGCCAGCAAAGGTGGCGGCAGTTCGTACCAAGAGACCCAGTACTTC	TRBJ2-5	NA	few	TRBV28
CASSGLAGVSGGQFF	TGTGCCAGCAGTGGACTAGCGGGAGTTTCAGGCGGTCAGTTCTTC	TRBJ2-1	TRBD2	few	TRBV6-1
CASSRGQFLDEQFF	TGCGCCAGCAGCCGGGGACAGTTCTTGGATGAGCAGTTCTTC	TRBJ2-1	TRBD1	NA	TRBV5-1
CASSPLGTASGYTF	TGTGCCAGCAGCCCTTTGGGGACGGCTTCTGGCTACACCTTC	TRBJ1-2	NA	few	TRBV11-2
CASSLSIAQDTQYF	TGTGCCAGCAGCTTATCCATAGCGCAGGATACGCAGTATTTT	TRBJ2-3	NA	NA	TRBV7-9
CASRYGGSTNEQFF	TGTGCCAGCAGGTATGGCGGGAGTACGAATGAGCAGTTCTTC	TRBJ2-1	TRBD2	NA	TRBV11-2
CASSFRWNEQFF	TGTGCCAGCAGTTTTAGGTGGAATGAGCAGTTCTTC	TRBJ2-1	NA	many	TRBV27
CASSVGRTRSPLHF	TGTGCCAGCAGTGTGGGCCGAACCCGTTCACCCCTCCACTTT	TRBJ1-6	NA	NA	TRBV12-3/TRBV12-4
CASSEFLGFGGGAGEQYF	TGTGCCAGCAGTGAATTCCTTGGCTTCGGAGGAGGGGCCGGCGAGCAGTACTTC	TRBJ2-7	NA	NA	TRBV6-1
CSARDRRDYGYTF	TGCAGTGCTAGAGACCGAAGGGACTATGGCTACACCTTC	TRBJ1-2	NA	NA	TRBV20-1
CASQLQDSPLHF	TGTGCCAGCCAACTCCAAGATTCACCCCTCCACTTT	TRBJ1-6	NA	NA	TRBV2
CASSELQGAYTEAFF	TGTGCCAGCAGCGAACTACAGGGGGCATACACTGAAGCTTTCTTT	TRBJ1-1	TRBD1	NA	TRBV9
CASSSGSGVVGYGYTF	TGTGCCAGCAGTTCAGGTTCGGGGGTAGTCGGCTATGGCTACACCTTC	TRBJ1-2	NA	few	TRBV28
CASSGPAGWNTEAFF	TGTGCCAGCAGCGGACCCGCAGGGTGGAACACTGAAGCTTTCTTT	TRBJ1-1	NA	NA	TRBV9
CASSVGSGSYNEQFF	TGTGCCAGCAGCGTAGGTAGCGGAAGCTACAATGAGCAGTTCTTC	TRBJ2-1	NA	many	TRBV9
CASSLLEGAGSPLHF	TGTGCCAGCAGTTTATTGGAGGGGGCAGGATCACCCCTCCACTTT	TRBJ1-6	TRBD1	few	TRBV27
CASTKRRGSVTEAFF	TGTGCCAGCACTAAAAGGAGAGGGTCGGTCACTGAAGCTTTCTTT	TRBJ1-1	NA	NA	TRBV6-5
CASSQDSLAGATDTQYF	TGCGCCAGCAGCCAAGATTCCCTAGCGGGGGCCACAGATACGCAGTATTTT	TRBJ2-3	TRBD2	few	TRBV4-1
CASSRAGGADTQYF	TGCGCCAGCAGCCGCGCAGGGGGCGCCGATACGCAGTATTTT	TRBJ2-3	TRBD1	few	TRBV5-1
CASSTTQAGSGANVLTF	TGTGCCAGCTCAACCACACAGGCGGGCTCTGGGGCCAACGTCCTGACTTTC	TRBJ2-6	NA	NA	TRBV18
CASSFGAGNEQYF	TGTGCCAGCAGCTTCGGGGCGGGCAATGAGCAGTACTTC	TRBJ2-5	NA	few	TRBV11-2
CASSPQDSYGYTF	TGCGCCAGCAGCCCCCAGGACAGCTATGGCTACACCTTC	TRBJ1-2	NA	many	TRBV4-1
CASSEWGRGSDTEAFF	TGTGCCAGCAGTGAATGGGGTCGGGGCTCTGACACTGAAGCTTTCTTT	TRBJ1-1	NA	NA	TRBV6-1
CSRGGNYGYTF	TGCAGCCGAGGGGGTAACTATGGCTACACCTTC	TRBJ1-2	NA	NA	TRBV20-1
CASSLPAPGGQGADTQYF	TGTGCCAGCAGCTTACCTGCTCCGGGGGGACAGGGGGCAGATACGCAGTATTTT	TRBJ2-3	TRBD1	NA	TRBV7-6
CATSAHGQGASSPLHF	TGTGCCACCAGCGCTCACGGACAGGGGGCAAGTTCACCCCTCCACTTT	TRBJ1-6	TRBD1	few	TRBV15
CSARDRAGVYAGELFF	TGCAGTGCTAGAGATCGAGCAGGGGTGTACGCCGGGGAGCTGTTTTTT	TRBJ2-2	NA	few	TRBV20-1
CASSVLKNTEAFF	TGTGCCAGCAGCGTTTTAAAAAACACTGAAGCTTTCTTT	TRBJ1-1	NA	few	TRBV7-9
CASSQEIGGTEAFF	TGCGCCAGCAGCCAGGAGATTGGGGGAACTGAAGCTTTCTTT	TRBJ1-1	NA	few	TRBV4-1
CASSGSGRAVSGELFF	TGTGCCAGCAGCGGGAGCGGGAGGGCCGTCTCCGGGGAGCTGTTTTTT	TRBJ2-2	TRBD2	NA	TRBV7-2
CSAETGAVVEGYTF	TGCAGCGCCGAAACAGGGGCGGTAGTGGAGGGCTACACCTTC	TRBJ1-2	TRBD1	few	TRBV29-1
CASSLAGDRNNEAFF	TGTGCCAGCAGTTTAGCGGGCGACAGGAATAATGAAGCTTTCTTT	TRBJ1-1	NA	NA	TRBV12-3/TRBV12-4
CASSAGHSYEQYF	TGTGCCAGCTCCGCAGGGCATTCCTACGAGCAGTACTTC	TRBJ2-7	NA	few	TRBV12-3/TRBV12-4
CASSPLTWNNQPQHF	TGTGCCAGCAGCCCCCTAACGTGGAACAATCAGCCCCAGCATTTT	TRBJ1-5	NA	few	TRBV6-5
CASSLGQGEMDGYTF	TGCGCCAGCAGCTTGGGACAGGGGGAAATGGATGGCTACACCTTC	TRBJ1-2	TRBD1	few	TRBV5-1
CASRDAPYGYTF	TGTGCCAGCAGGGATGCCCCTTATGGCTACACCTTC	TRBJ1-2	NA	NA	TRBV28
CASSAGGTQETQYF	TGTGCCAGCAGCGCGGGAGGGACCCAAGAGACCCAGTACTTC	TRBJ2-5	TRBD2	once	TRBV5-4
CASSDGRNYGHTF	TGTGCCAGCAGTGATGGGCGGAACTATGGCCACACCTTC	TRBJ1-2	NA	NA	TRBV2
CASSTWDRDNTEAFF	TGTGCCAGCAGCACCTGGGACAGGGATAACACTGAAGCTTTCTTT	TRBJ1-1	TRBD1	many	TRBV7-9
CASSEGQGAVNTEAFF	TGTGCCAGCAGTGAGGGACAGGGGGCCGTGAACACTGAAGCTTTCTTT	TRBJ1-1	TRBD1	NA	TRBV2
CASSQDNGLDYEQYF	TGCGCCAGCAGCCAAGATAACGGCCTGGACTACGAGCAGTACTTC	TRBJ2-7	NA	few	TRBV4-1
CSATRGAVGNEKLFF	TGCAGTGCCACCCGAGGGGCAGTGGGTAATGAAAAACTGTTTTTT	TRBJ1-4	NA	NA	TRBV20-1
CSAGTGSYNEQYF	TGCAGCGCCGGAACAGGGTCCTACAATGAGCAGTACTTC	TRBJ2-7	NA	NA	TRBV29-1
CACRDMELYEQYF	TGCGCCTGCCGGGACATGGAACTCTACGAGCAGTACTTC	TRBJ2-7	NA	few	TRBV5-1
CASSQEEGWNEQYF	TGTGCCAGCAGCCAAGAAGAGGGATGGAATGAGCAGTACTTC	TRBJ2-7	NA	NA	TRBV14
CSATLGTGTLTEAFF	TGCAGTGCTACCCTTGGGACAGGGACCCTCACTGAAGCTTTCTTT	TRBJ1-1	TRBD1	NA	TRBV20-1
CASSQDASGLGLDTQYF	TGCGCCAGCAGCCAAGATGCTTCGGGACTAGGATTAGATACGCAGTATTTT	TRBJ2-3	TRBD2	many	TRBV4-1
CASNTGERGFSTDTQYF	TGTGCCAGCAACACAGGGGAGCGGGGCTTTAGCACAGATACGCAGTATTTT	TRBJ2-3	NA	NA	TRBV12-3/TRBV12-4
CASSMQGGSNQPQHF	TGTGCCAGCAGCATGCAAGGGGGGAGCAATCAGCCCCAGCATTTT	TRBJ1-5	NA	NA	TRBV5-5
CASSKTQDTQYF	TGTGCCAGCAGCAAGACACAAGATACGCAGTATTTT	TRBJ2-3	NA	few	TRBV28
CASPEPRQLTEAFF	TGTGCCAGCCCCGAGCCAAGACAGCTCACTGAAGCTTTCTTT	TRBJ1-1	NA	NA	TRBV7-9
CAFDRGDYEQYF	TGTGCCTTCGACAGGGGGGACTACGAGCAGTACTTC	TRBJ2-7	NA	few	TRBV21-1
CASSTGLAGPYNEQFF	TGCGCCAGCAGCACGGGACTAGCGGGCCCCTACAATGAGCAGTTCTTC	TRBJ2-1	TRBD2	few	TRBV5-1
CASSLASGGGREQFF	TGTGCCAGCAGCTTAGCCAGCGGCGGGGGTCGTGAGCAGTTCTTC	TRBJ2-1	TRBD2	NA	TRBV11-1